This T cell receptor (beta chain) originates from a study of T cells expressing NK-cell markers. The overall study: The TCR beta repertoires originated in sorted CD3+CD56+NKG2C+, CD3+CD56+NKG2C- and CD3+CD56-NKG2C+ T cells. HCMV seropositivity characterized most of the eight sequenced donors, and seronegativity one.

About this clonotype: Its antigen remains unidentified.

The CDR3 consists of 14 residues. Whole-study results and caveats: NKG2C+ dominant clonotypes from over 5 donors made up roughly 1.0-7.0% of CD8+ T cells.

Researchers built TCR beta cDNA using 5'RACE template switching with UMIs. TCRdb re-called the 5' RACE reads; every CDR3 protein appears as one record, without DNA. The sample's table shows 120,000 to 150,000 distinct CDR3 sequences. This TCR derives from a man in his late teens or twenties in good health. Specimen: blood T cells: a sorted CD56 or NKG2C T cell subset, CD4+ or CD8+ T cells, or bulk PBMC T cells (not recorded which). The chain joins TRBV12-3 or TRBV12-4 to TRBJ2-5. CDR3 sequence: CASSLLPDQETQYF.